This TCR beta chain came from a study of T cell repertoires in cytomegalovirus infection. The overall study: Selected CMV epitopes included recently identified HLA-C-restricted ones as well as well-studied HLA-B-restricted ones. CMV infection and matching HLA type were both indicated by public TCR beta signatures.

This CDR3 is built from 19 residues. The V end lost 5 bases, the J end lost 0 bases, and 23 bases lay between the germline ends. The germline V gene has CDR1 SGHVS and CDR2 FQNEAQ. Remarks on this clonotype: The antigen is unknown.

TCRdb reanalysed the reads using MiXCR and keeps one entry per CDR3 protein. This table has about 830,000 distinct CDR3 sequences, around a third appearing once. The TCR comes from a human donor in good health (CMV status not recorded). Some clones in this sample may be carry-over from other donors' samples. The material was cultured CD8+ T cells from PBMCs, obtained from culture after CMV antigen stimulation. The chain links TRBV7-8 to TRBJ1-5; a weak D match, TRBD1 (6 bases). CDR3: CASSRGGAGRGYSNQPQHF. The CDR3 coding sequence is TGTGCCAGCAGCCGGGGGGGGGCAGGGCGGGGGTATAGCAATCAGCCCCAGCATTTT.